This T cell receptor (beta chain) was sequenced during a study of sequential checkpoint blockade in melanoma. Indicated treatment: randomized to nivolumab then ipilimumab (arm A) or the reverse (arm B). From thawed PBMCs, live CD3+CD8+ cells negative for CD19 and CD56 were sorted. From germline, CDR1 is SGDLS and CDR2 YYNGEE. The V and J ends lost 1 base and 5 bases respectively, with 8 bases between them. This CDR3 has 13 residues. Profiling relied on immunoSEQ multiplex PCR, and the TCRdb table lists in-frame clones only, not all of them. The table shows under 15,000 clones, with 65% to 85% occurring only once.

V and J are TRBV9 and TRBJ2-3; D might be TRBD1 (6 bases). Sequenced material: CD8+ T cells sorted from blood (inferred from file names), taken from a patient given nivolumab and ipilimumab in sequence. The sequence was obtained from a human patient with melanoma. Some clones in this sample may be carry-over from other donors' samples. Written as DNA, the CDR3 is TGTGCCAGCAGCGTACAGGGGAAAGATACGCAGTATTTT. Translation: CASSVQGKDTQYF.